The clone carrying this T cell receptor (beta chain) was picked up a small number of times. This entry comes from a study of blood T cells in healthy people across ages. CDR1 is MNHEY, CDR2 SMNVEV, per germline (reference sequence). This CDR3 spans 14 amino acids. V gave up 6 bases and J gave up 0 bases, with 9 bases separating them. Then a second PCR, running roughly 6 to 11 cycles, was carried out with a sample-barcoded 5' primer and a J-beta primer mix. TCRdb fed the 5' RACE reads into MiXCR, producing one record per CDR3 protein. This sample has 650,000 to 800,000 distinct CDR3 sequences, with approximately 48% found just once.

The chain carries TRBV27 and TRBJ1-3, with D maybe TRBD1 (6 bases). Sequenced input: blood. The clonotype was recovered from a man in his sixties in good health. The CDR3 region is CASRDSFSGNTIYF. For the CDR3, the DNA is TGTGCCAGCAGGGACAGCTTCTCTGGAAACACCATATATTTT.